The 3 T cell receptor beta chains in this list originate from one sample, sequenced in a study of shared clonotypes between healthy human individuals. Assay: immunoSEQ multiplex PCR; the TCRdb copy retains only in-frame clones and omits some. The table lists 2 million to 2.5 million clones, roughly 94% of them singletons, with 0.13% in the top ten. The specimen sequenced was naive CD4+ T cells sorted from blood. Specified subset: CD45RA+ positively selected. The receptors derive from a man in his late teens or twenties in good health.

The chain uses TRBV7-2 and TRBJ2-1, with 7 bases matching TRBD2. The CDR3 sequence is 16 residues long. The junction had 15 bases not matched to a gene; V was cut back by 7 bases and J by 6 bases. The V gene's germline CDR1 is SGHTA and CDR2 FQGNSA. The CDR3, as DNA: TGTGCCAGCAACGCCGCTCTAGGACTAGGGCTCAATGAGCAGTTCTTC. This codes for CASNAALGLGLNEQFF.

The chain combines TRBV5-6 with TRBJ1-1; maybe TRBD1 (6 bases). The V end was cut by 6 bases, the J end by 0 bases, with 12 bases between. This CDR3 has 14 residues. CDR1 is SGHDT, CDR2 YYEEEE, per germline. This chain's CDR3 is CASTPDRMNTEAFF. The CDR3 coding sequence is TGTGCCAGCACCCCCGACAGGATGAACACTGAAGCTTTCTTT.

As DNA, the CDR3 is TGTGCCAGCAGCCAAGATCGGTTTAGGGGTTTATCGTACAATGAGCAGTTCTTC. Its translation is CASSQDRFRGLSYNEQFF. The chain carries TRBV14 and TRBJ2-1; D possibly corresponds to TRBD1 (5 bases). The CDR3 is 18 amino acids. Germline CDR1 SGHDN, CDR2 FVKESK. V dropped 0 bases and J dropped 4 bases, with 19 bases sitting between them.